The entry below describes one T cell receptor beta chain. Its antigen is unknown. The data stem from a study of a mutant IDH1 vaccine in newly diagnosed glioma. V shed 11 bases, J shed 3 bases, and the junction held 5 bases outside the gene matches. The CDR3 covers 12 residues. Germline V lookup: CDR1 LNHDA, CDR2 SQIVND (reference sequence). Time point given: week 23, last vaccination. Each vaccine dose was 300 ug of mutant IDH1 20-mer peptide, with topical imiquimod. The table came from immunoSEQ multiplex PCR; TCRdb's copy has only in-frame clones and leaves some out. The data hold roughly 43,000 clones, with roughly 84% observed a single time.

The gene calls are TRBV19 and TRBJ2-5; 8 positions match TRBD2. The sequenced sample was PBMCs, obtained from a glioma patient whose treatment included an IDH1 peptide vaccine. This TCR derives from a woman aged 18-35 years with glioma. Some clones in this sample may be carry-over from other donors' samples. The CDR3 DNA reads TGTGCCTCGGGAGGGGTGAAAGAGACCCAGTACTTC. Its translation is CASGGVKETQYF.